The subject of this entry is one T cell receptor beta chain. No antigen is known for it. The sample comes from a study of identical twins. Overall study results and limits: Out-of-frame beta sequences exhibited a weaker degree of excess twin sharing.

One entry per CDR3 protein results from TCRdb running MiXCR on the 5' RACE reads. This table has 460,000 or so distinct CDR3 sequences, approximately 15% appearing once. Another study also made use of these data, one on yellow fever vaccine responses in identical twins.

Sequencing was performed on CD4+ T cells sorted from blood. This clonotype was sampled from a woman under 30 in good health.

The CDR3: CASGLRTGLYGYTF. CDR3 DNA sequence: TGTGCCAGCGGACTGAGGACAGGGCTCTATGGCTACACCTTC. The chain links TRBV7-9 to TRBJ1-2, with 8 nucleotides matching TRBD1. Germline-derived CDR1 and CDR2 are SEHNR and FQNEAQ (reference sequence). The CDR3 runs to 14 residues. Unmatched junction bases numbered 9, after V lost 8 bases and J lost 4 bases.